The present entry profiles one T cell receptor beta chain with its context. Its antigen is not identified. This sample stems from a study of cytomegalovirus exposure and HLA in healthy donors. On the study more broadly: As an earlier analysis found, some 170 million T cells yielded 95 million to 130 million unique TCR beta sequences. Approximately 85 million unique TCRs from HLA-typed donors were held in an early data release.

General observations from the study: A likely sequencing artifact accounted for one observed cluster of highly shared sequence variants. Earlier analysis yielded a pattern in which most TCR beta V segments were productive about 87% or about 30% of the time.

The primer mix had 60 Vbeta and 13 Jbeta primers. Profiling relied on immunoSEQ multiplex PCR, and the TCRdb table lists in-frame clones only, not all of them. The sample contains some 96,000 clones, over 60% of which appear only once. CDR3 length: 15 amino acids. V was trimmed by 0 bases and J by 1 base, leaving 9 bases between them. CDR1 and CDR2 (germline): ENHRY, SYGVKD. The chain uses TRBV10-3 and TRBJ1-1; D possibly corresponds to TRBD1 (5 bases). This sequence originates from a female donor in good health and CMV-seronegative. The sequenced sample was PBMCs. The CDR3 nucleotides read TGTGCCATCAGTGAGTCCCAACAGGAGAACACTGAAGCTTTCTTT. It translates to CAISESQQENTEAFF.